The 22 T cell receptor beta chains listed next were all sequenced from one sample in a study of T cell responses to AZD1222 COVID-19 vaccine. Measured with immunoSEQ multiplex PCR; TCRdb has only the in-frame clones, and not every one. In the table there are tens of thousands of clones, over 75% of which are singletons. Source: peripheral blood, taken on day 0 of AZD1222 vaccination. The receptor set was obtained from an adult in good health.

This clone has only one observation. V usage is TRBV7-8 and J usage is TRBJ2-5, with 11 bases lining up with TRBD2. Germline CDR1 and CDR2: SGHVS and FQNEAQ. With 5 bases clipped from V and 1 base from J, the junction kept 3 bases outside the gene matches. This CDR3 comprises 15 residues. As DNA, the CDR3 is TGTGCCAGCAGCCCGGGACTAGCGGTCCAAGAGACCCAGTACTTC. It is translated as CASSPGLAVQETQYF. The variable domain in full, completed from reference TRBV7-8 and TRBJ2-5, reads GAGVSQSPRYKVAKRGQDVALRCDPISGHVSLFWYQQALGQGPEFLTYFQNEAQLDKSGLPSDRFFAERPEGSVSTLKIQRTQQEDSAVYLCASSPGLAVQETQYFGPGTRLLVL.

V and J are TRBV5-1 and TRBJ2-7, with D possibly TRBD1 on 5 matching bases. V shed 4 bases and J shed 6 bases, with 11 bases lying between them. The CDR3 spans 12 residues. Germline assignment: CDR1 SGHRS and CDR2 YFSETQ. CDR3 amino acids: CASSPPGSEQYF. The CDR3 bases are TGCGCCAGCAGCCCCCCAGGGTCCGAGCAGTACTTC. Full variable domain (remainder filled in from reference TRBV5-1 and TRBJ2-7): KAGVTQTPRYLIKTRGQQVTLSCSPISGHRSVSWYQQTPGQGLQFLFEYFSETQRNKGNFPGRFSGRQFSNSRSEMNVSTLELGDSALYLCASSPPGSEQYFGPGTRLTVT.

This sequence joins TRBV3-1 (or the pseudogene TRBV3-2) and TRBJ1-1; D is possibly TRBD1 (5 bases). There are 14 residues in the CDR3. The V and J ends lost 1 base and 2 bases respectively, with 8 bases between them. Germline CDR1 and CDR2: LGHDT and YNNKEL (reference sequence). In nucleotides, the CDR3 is TGTGCCAGCAGCCAAGTAGGGGAAAACACTGAAGCTTTCTTT. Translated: CASSQVGENTEAFF.

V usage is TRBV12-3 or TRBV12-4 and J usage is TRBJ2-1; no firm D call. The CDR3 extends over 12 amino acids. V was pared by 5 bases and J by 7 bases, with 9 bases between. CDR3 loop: CASSLRRNEQFF. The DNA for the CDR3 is TGTGCCAGCAGTCTTCGACGGAATGAGCAGTTCTTC.

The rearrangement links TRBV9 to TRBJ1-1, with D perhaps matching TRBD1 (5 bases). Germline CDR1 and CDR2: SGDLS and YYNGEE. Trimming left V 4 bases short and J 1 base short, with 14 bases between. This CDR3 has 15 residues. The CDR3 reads CASSLGTASNTEAFF. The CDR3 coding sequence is TGTGCCAGCAGCCTGGGGACCGCCTCGAACACTGAAGCTTTCTTT.

DNA for the CDR3: TGCGCCAGCAGCTCGTCCGGACCCAATAATTCACCCCTCCACTTT. It yields the protein CASSSSGPNNSPLHF. The V call is TRBV5-1, the J call TRBJ1-6; no clear D gene. The CDR3 sequence is 15 residues long. Germline assignment: CDR1 SGHRS and CDR2 YFSETQ. Trimming removed 3 bases from V and 5 bases from J, with 12 bases in between.

DNA of the CDR3: TGTGCCAGTAGACGGACTGGAAACACCATATATTTT. Amino acids: CASRRTGNTIYF. The chain is built from TRBV19 and TRBJ1-3; D unclear. The V and J ends lost 6 bases and 2 bases respectively, with 5 bases between them. CDR3 length: 12 residues. Germline CDR1 and CDR2: LNHDA and SQIVND (reference sequence).

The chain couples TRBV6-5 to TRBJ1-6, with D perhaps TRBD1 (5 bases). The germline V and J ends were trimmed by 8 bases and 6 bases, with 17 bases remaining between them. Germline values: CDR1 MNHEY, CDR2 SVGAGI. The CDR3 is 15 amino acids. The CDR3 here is CASWGGMGRNSPLHF. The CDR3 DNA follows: TGTGCCAGCTGGGGGGGAATGGGTCGTAATTCACCCCTCCACTTT.

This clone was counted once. The CDR3 DNA sequence: TGTGCCAGCAGATCCTCAGGGGGCAATGAGCAGTTCTTC. Protein: CASRSSGGNEQFF. The rearrangement uses TRBV12-3 or TRBV12-4 and TRBJ2-1; TRBD1 aligns across 7 bases. The CDR3 contains 13 residues. Unmatched junction bases numbered 5, after V lost 6 bases and J lost 6 bases.

The CDR3 here is CASSPRTGVYEQYF. The DNA of the CDR3 is TGTGCCAGCAGCCCACGGACAGGGGTCTACGAGCAGTACTTC. The chain is built from TRBV7-9 and TRBJ2-7; 9 bases are a match to TRBD1. V lost 5 bases and J lost 3; bases outside the gene matches: 5. The germline V gene has CDR1 SEHNR and CDR2 FQNEAQ (reference sequence). CDR3 length equals 14 residues.

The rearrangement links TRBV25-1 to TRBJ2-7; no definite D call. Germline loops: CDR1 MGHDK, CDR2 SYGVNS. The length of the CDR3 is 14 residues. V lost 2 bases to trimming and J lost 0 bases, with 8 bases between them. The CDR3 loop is CASSETLGSYEQYF. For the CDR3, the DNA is TGTGCCAGCAGTGAAACGCTGGGCTCCTACGAGCAGTACTTC.

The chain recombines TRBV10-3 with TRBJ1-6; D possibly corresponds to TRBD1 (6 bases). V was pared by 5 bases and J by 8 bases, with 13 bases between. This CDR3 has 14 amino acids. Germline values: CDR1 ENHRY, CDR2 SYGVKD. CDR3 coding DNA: TGTGCCATCAGTATCAGGGCAGGGGATTCACCCCTCCACTTT. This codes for CAISIRAGDSPLHF.

As DNA, the CDR3 is TGCGCCAGCAGCTTCACAGGGGGCCATGAAAAACTGTTTTTT. The encoded protein is CASSFTGGHEKLFF. The gene calls are TRBV5-1 and TRBJ1-4; 9 bases are a match to TRBD1. The germline V gene has CDR1 SGHRS and CDR2 YFSETQ. V was clipped by 2 bases and J by 6 bases; unmatched bases: 2. The CDR3 runs 14 residues.

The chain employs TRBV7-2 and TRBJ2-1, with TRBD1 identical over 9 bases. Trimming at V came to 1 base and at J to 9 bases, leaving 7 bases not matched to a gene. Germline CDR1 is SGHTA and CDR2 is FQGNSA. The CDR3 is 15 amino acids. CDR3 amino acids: CASSLGGTGSGEQFF. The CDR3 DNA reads TGTGCCAGCAGCTTAGGGGGGACAGGGAGTGGTGAGCAGTTCTTC.

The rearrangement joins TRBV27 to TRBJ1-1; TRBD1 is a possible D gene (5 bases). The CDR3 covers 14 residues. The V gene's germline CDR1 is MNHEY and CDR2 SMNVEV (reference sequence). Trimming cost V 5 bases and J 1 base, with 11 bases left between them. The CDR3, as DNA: TGTGCCAGCAGTCACGGGGGAGCGAACACTGAAGCTTTCTTT. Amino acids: CASSHGGANTEAFF.

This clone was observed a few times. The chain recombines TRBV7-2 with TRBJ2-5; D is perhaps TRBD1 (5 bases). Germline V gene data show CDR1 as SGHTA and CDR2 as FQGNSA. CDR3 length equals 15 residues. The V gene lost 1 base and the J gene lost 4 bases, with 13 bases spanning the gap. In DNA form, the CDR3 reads TGTGCCAGCAGCTTAGGCGCAGGGATCGGAGAGACCCAGTACTTC. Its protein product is CASSLGAGIGETQYF.

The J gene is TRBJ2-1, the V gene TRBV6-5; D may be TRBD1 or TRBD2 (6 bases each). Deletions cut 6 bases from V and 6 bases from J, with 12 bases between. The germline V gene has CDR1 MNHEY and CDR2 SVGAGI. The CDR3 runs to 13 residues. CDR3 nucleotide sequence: TGTGCCAGCAGACGGGGGCTTGGCAATGAGCAGTTCTTC. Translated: CASRRGLGNEQFF.

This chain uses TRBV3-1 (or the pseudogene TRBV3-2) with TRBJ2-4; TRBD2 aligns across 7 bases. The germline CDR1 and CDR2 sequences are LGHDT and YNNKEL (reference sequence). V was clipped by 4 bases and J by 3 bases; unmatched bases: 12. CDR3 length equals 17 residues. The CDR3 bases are TGTGCCAGCAGCCCTCTACGAGTGGGGAGGGGCAAAAACATTCAGTACTTC. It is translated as CASSPLRVGRGKNIQYF.

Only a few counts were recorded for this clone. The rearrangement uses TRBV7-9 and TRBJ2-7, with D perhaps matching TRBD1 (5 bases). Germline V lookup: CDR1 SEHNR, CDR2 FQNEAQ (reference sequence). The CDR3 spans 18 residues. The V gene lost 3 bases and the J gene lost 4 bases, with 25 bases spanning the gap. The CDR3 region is CASSLEQGRAPTWYEQYF. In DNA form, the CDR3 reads TGTGCCAGCAGCTTGGAGCAGGGCCGTGCCCCCACCTGGTACGAGCAGTACTTC. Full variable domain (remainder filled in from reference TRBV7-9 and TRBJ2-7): DTGVSQNPRHKITKRGQNVTFRCDPISEHNRLYWYRQTLGQGPEFLTYFQNEAQLEKSRLLSDRFSAERPKGSFSTLEIQRTEQGDSAMYLCASSLEQGRAPTWYEQYFGPGTRLTVT.

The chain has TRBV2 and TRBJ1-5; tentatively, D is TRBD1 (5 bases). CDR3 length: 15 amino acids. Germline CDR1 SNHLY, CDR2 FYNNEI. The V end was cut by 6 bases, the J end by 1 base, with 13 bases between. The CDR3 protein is CASSLDGGSNQPQHF. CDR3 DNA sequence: TGTGCCAGCAGCCTAGATGGGGGGAGCAATCAGCCCCAGCATTTT.

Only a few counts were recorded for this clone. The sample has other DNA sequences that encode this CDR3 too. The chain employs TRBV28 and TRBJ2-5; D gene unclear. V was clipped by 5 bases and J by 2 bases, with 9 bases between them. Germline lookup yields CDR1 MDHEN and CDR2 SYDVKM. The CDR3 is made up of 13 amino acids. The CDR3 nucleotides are TGTGCCAGCAGTAGGCAATTACAAGAGACCCAGTACTTC. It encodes CASSRQLQETQYF.

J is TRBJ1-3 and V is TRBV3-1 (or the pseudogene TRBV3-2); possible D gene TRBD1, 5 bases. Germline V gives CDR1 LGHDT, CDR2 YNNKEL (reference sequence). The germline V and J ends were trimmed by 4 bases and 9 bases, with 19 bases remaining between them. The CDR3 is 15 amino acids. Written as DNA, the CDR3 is TGTGCCAGCAGCCTCGTACAAGGGCCCGGGGGCACCATATATTTT. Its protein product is CASSLVQGPGGTIYF.